The next 27 T cell receptor beta chains were all read from a single sample in a study of shared clonotypes between healthy human individuals. Produced via immunoSEQ multiplex PCR; TCRdb's table is partial and in-frame only. The sample holds 2 million to 2.5 million clones, 85% to 95% seen once. The specimen sequenced was naive CD4+ T cells from PBMCs. Subset: CD45RA+ positively selected. The receptors originated from a man younger than 35 in good health. Some clones in this sample may be carry-over from other donors' samples.

The chain couples TRBV11-2 to TRBJ1-4, with unresolved D. CDR1 and CDR2 from the germline V gene are SGHAT and FQNNGV. The CDR3 length is 13 residues. Trimming cost V 5 bases and J 5 bases, with 9 bases left between them. The CDR3: CASSEYTNEKLFF. CDR3 sequence (DNA): TGTGCCAGCAGCGAATACACCAATGAAAAACTGTTTTTT.

This chain uses TRBV7-9 with TRBJ2-6; possible D gene TRBD1, 5 bases. Trimming removed 11 bases at V and 8 bases at J, with 16 bases between. Germline loops: CDR1 SEHNR, CDR2 FQNEAQ (reference sequence). The CDR3 is made up of 13 amino acids. In DNA form, the CDR3 reads TGTGCCGCTACATTTCAGGGATCCAACGTCCTGACTTTC. As protein: CAATFQGSNVLTF.

The V gene is TRBV7-3, the J gene TRBJ2-1; 9 positions match TRBD2. The CDR3 is made up of 15 amino acids. With V trimmed by 0 bases and J by 7 bases, 4 bases remained unmatched. Germline-derived CDR1 and CDR2 are SGHTA and FQGTGA. This CDR3 is CASSLTSGLANEQFF. CDR3 DNA: TGTGCCAGCAGCTTAACGTCGGGACTAGCAAATGAGCAGTTCTTC.

Concerning this clone itself: Other DNA sequences in this sample translate to the same CDR3. The genes are TRBV28 and TRBJ2-7; a weak D match, TRBD1 (6 bases). Germline-derived CDR1 and CDR2 are MDHEN and SYDVKM. This CDR3 has 13 amino acids. The V end lost 4 bases, the J end lost 3 bases, and 10 bases lay between the germline ends. The DNA of the CDR3 is TGTGCCAGCAGTTCGGGACAAAGCTACGAGCAGTACTTC. This translates into CASSSGQSYEQYF.

Details on this clone: Different DNA sequences within this sample yield the same CDR3. The rearrangement uses TRBV5-1 and TRBJ2-6; tentatively, D is TRBD1 (5 bases). The V gene lost 0 bases and the J gene lost 4 bases, with 8 bases spanning the gap. The CDR3 sequence is 15 residues long. Germline CDR1 and CDR2: SGHRS and YFSETQ. This CDR3 is CASSLEGSGANVLTF. The CDR3 DNA follows: TGCGCCAGCAGCTTGGAGGGGTCCGGGGCCAACGTCCTGACTTTC.

This rearrangement joins TRBV29-1 to TRBJ2-5; no firm D call. Germline loops: CDR1 SQVTM, CDR2 ANQGSEA. With 6 bases removed from V and 3 bases from J, the gap between germline ends came to 14 bases. This CDR3 contains 13 residues. The CDR3 DNA follows: TGCAGCGTCCGAAGTGGTACCAAAGAGACCCAGTACTTC. Translated, it gives CSVRSGTKETQYF. Looking up the rest from reference TRBV29-1 and TRBJ2-5 gives the full variable domain: SAVISQKPSRDICQRGTSLTIQCQVDSQVTMMFWYRQQPGQSLTLIATANQGSEATYESGFVIDKFPISRPNLTFSTLTVSNMSPEDSSIYLCSVRSGTKETQYFGPGTRLLVL.

The genes are TRBV27 and TRBJ2-2; 14 bases align to TRBD2. Germline CDR1 and CDR2: MNHEY and SMNVEV (reference sequence). V shed 5 bases and J 0 bases; nucleotides not matched to a gene: 8. The CDR3 is 19 residues long. CDR3 in amino acids: CASSPLWTSGRTNTGELFF. The DNA for the CDR3 is TGTGCCAGCAGTCCTCTCTGGACTAGCGGGAGGACGAACACCGGGGAGCTGTTTTTT.

The chain uses TRBV7-9 and TRBJ2-2; possibly TRBD1 or TRBD2 for D (5 bases each). Trimming took off 1 base at V and 9 bases at J, with 9 bases between the two ends. CDR3 length: 13 amino acids. Germline V CDR1 and CDR2: SEHNR, FQNEAQ (reference sequence). In DNA form, the CDR3 reads TGTGCCAGCAGCTTAGTCAGGGACCGGGAGCTGTTTTTT. This encodes CASSLVRDRELFF.

Note on this clone: The same CDR3 can be traced to other DNA sequences in this sample. The rearrangement links TRBV6-5 to TRBJ2-6; weak D call: TRBD2 (5 bases). CDR1 and CDR2 (germline): MNHEY, SVGAGI. Trimming stripped 9 bases from V and 4 bases from J, with 10 bases between. The CDR3 covers 13 residues. The CDR3 region is CASGRSGANVLTF. As DNA, the CDR3 is TGTGCCAGTGGGAGATCGGGGGCCAACGTCCTGACTTTC.

The chain uses TRBV27 and TRBJ1-5; 8 positions match TRBD1. Germline loops: CDR1 MNHEY, CDR2 SMNVEV (reference sequence). Germline trimming cut 6 bases from V and 0 bases from J; bases unmatched to any gene: 10. The CDR3 runs to 17 residues. Here the CDR3 reads CASRKGTGGNSNQPQHF. The CDR3 DNA is TGTGCCAGCAGGAAGGGGACAGGCGGAAATAGCAATCAGCCCCAGCATTTT.

V and J are TRBV5-1 and TRBJ1-3; D gene unclear. CDR1 is SGHRS, CDR2 YFSETQ, per germline. The CDR3 is 17 residues long. Trimming pared 1 base from V and 4 bases from J, leaving 18 bases between. The DNA for the CDR3 is TGCGCCAGCAGCTTGCTTCCCGATCTGGCATCCGGAAACACCATATATTTT. Its protein is CASSLLPDLASGNTIYF.

The chain is built from TRBV11-2 and TRBJ2-7; 8 nucleotides line up with TRBD1. Germline V gives CDR1 SGHAT, CDR2 FQNNGV. V lost 3 bases and J lost 4; bases outside the gene matches: 5. The CDR3 runs 14 residues. This CDR3 is CASSFDRGRYEQYF. DNA for the CDR3: TGTGCCAGCAGCTTCGACAGGGGACGTTACGAGCAGTACTTC. Based on the CDR3 plus reference TRBV11-2 and TRBJ2-7, the full variable domain is EAGVAQSPRYKIIEKRQSVAFWCNPISGHATLYWYQQILGQGPKLLIQFQNNGVVDDSQLPKDRFSAERLKGVDSTLKIQPAKLEDSAVYLCASSFDRGRYEQYFGPGTRLTVT.

The chain has TRBV5-8 and TRBJ2-7, with D uncertain. The CDR3 extends over 11 amino acids. V shed 7 bases and J shed 3 bases, with 8 bases lying between them. Per the germline V gene, CDR1 is SGHTS and CDR2 is YDEGEE. The CDR3 loop is CASGIGYEQYF. In DNA, the CDR3 is TGTGCCAGCGGAATAGGCTACGAGCAGTACTTC. Variable domain in full (rest from reference TRBV5-8 and TRBJ2-7): EAGVTQSPTHLIKTRGQQATLRCSPISGHTSVYWYQQALGLGLQFLLWYDEGEERNRGNFPPRFSGRQFPNYSSELNVNALELEDSALYLCASGIGYEQYFGPGTRLTVT.

Note on this clone: The sample contains more than one DNA sequence encoding this CDR3. CDR3 coding DNA: TGTGCCAGCAGTCCTAGCGGGAACACCGGGGAGCTGTTTTTT. This codes for CASSPSGNTGELFF. The chain carries TRBV7-6 and TRBJ2-2; 7 nucleotides match TRBD2. J was trimmed by 1 base and V by 6 bases; bases with no gene match: 2. Germline V gene sequence: CDR1 SGHVS, CDR2 FNYEAQ. The CDR3 covers 14 residues.

The chain carries TRBV7-9 and TRBJ2-3, with TRBD2 identical over 8 bases. Germline loops: CDR1 SEHNR, CDR2 FQNEAQ (reference sequence). V was clipped by 2 bases and J by 3 bases; unmatched bases: 7. CDR3 size: 16 residues. CDR3 coding DNA: TGTGCCAGCAGCTTAATAAGCGGGAGTACAACAGATACGCAGTATTTT. Protein sequence: CASSLISGSTTDTQYF.

V gene TRBV4-3 combines with J gene TRBJ1-2, with D tentatively TRBD1 (6 bases). Germline lookup yields CDR1 LGHNA and CDR2 YSLEER. V was clipped by 4 bases and J by 6 bases, with 18 bases between them. This CDR3 contains 15 residues. CDR3 sequence: CASSRDRGGEHGYTF. The CDR3 bases are TGCGCCAGCAGCCGAGACCGGGGGGGCGAGCATGGCTACACCTTC.

The gene calls are TRBV30 and TRBJ2-5; 15 bases agree with TRBD2. This CDR3 comprises 18 residues. Germline V gene data show CDR1 as GTSNPN and CDR2 as SVGIG (reference sequence). The junction had 12 bases not matched to a gene; V was cut back by 3 bases and J by 4 bases. The CDR3: CAWSSPWTSGRARETQYF. Here the CDR3 DNA reads TGTGCCTGGAGCTCGCCTTGGACTAGCGGGAGGGCCCGAGAGACCCAGTACTTC.

This chain joins TRBV30 and TRBJ2-7; D perhaps matches TRBD1 (6 bases). There are 14 residues in the CDR3. Trimming took off 0 bases at V and 5 bases at J, with 14 bases between the two ends. Germline CDR1 and CDR2: GTSNPN and SVGIG (reference sequence). The CDR3 sequence is CAWSVGGSSNEQYF. CDR3 coding DNA: TGTGCCTGGAGTGTAGGGGGTTCTAGCAACGAGCAGTACTTC.

V gene TRBV6-5 combines with J gene TRBJ1-2; D remains ambiguous. Germline-derived CDR1 and CDR2 are MNHEY and SVGAGI. Trimming removed 6 bases from V and 6 bases from J, with 20 bases in between. CDR3 length equals 15 residues. In DNA, the CDR3 is TGTGCCAGCAGGATCGACGGAGCTGGGAGCGATGGCTACACCTTC. Its protein product is CASRIDGAGSDGYTF.

The J gene is TRBJ1-1, the V gene TRBV9; a possible D gene is TRBD1 (6 bases). CDR3 length equals 13 residues. Germline V gene sequence: CDR1 SGDLS, CDR2 YYNGEE. The germline V and J ends were trimmed by 4 bases and 5 bases, with 12 bases remaining between them. The chain's CDR3 is CASSPQGLTEAFF. CDR3 in DNA: TGTGCCAGCAGCCCACAGGGTTTAACTGAAGCTTTCTTT.

The chain links TRBV18 to TRBJ1-2; D gene unclear. From germline, CDR1 is KGHSH and CDR2 LQKENI. CDR3 length equals 16 residues. V shed 1 base and J shed 3 bases, with 15 bases lying between them. The CDR3 here is CASSPRPPGMDYGYTF. The CDR3 DNA follows: TGTGCCAGCTCACCACGGCCGCCCGGTATGGACTATGGCTACACCTTC.

V and J are TRBV18 and TRBJ2-7; D unresolved. The ends were cut back, 2 bases at V and 3 bases at J, with 11 bases in the middle. Germline CDR1 reads KGHSH; CDR2 reads LQKENI. The CDR3 is 14 amino acids. The CDR3 reads CASSPGNLNYEQYF. DNA for the CDR3: TGTGCCAGCTCACCAGGCAACTTAAACTACGAGCAGTACTTC.

The J gene is TRBJ2-2, the V gene TRBV6-1, with D possibly being TRBD2 (5 bases). CDR3 length equals 15 residues. Germline lookup yields CDR1 MNHNS and CDR2 SASEGT. The V end lost 7 bases, the J end lost 6 bases, and 18 bases lay between the germline ends. The DNA of the CDR3 is TGTGCCAGCAAGTTTCCGAGGGCCCTAGCCGGGGAGCTGTTTTTT. The encoded protein is CASKFPRALAGELFF.

CDR3 DNA sequence: TGTGCCAGCAGTTTATCCATACAGGGGTATTCACCCCTCCACTTT. This codes for CASSLSIQGYSPLHF. The chain carries TRBV28 and TRBJ1-6, with TRBD1 matching over 7 bases. From germline, CDR1 is MDHEN and CDR2 SYDVKM. The CDR3 is 15 residues long. The ends lost 1 base at V and 8 bases at J; junction bases unmatched: 5.

Turning to this clone: At the DNA level, this CDR3 is encoded by other sequences in the same sample as well. The chain recombines TRBV5-1 with TRBJ2-7; TRBD1 aligns across 7 bases. V was clipped by 5 bases and J by 0 bases; unmatched bases: 5. Germline V CDR1 and CDR2: SGHRS, YFSETQ. The CDR3 extends over 14 amino acids. This chain's CDR3 is CASRTGTDSYEQYF. DNA for the CDR3: TGCGCCAGCAGGACCGGGACAGACTCCTACGAGCAGTACTTC.

This sequence joins TRBV2 and TRBJ2-1, with D tentatively TRBD2 (5 bases). This CDR3 has 11 amino acids. V dropped 8 bases and J dropped 12 bases, with 14 bases sitting between them. Looked up from germline, CDR1 is SNHLY and CDR2 is FYNNEI. CDR3 sequence reads: CASRFTGRQFF. The CDR3, as DNA: TGTGCCAGCCGGTTCACGGGGAGGCAGTTCTTC.

The V and J genes are TRBV7-2 and TRBJ1-2, with unresolved D. CDR3 length: 14 residues. V dropped 0 bases and J dropped 1 base, with 6 bases sitting between them. Germline V gene data show CDR1 as SGHTA and CDR2 as FQGNSA. In DNA, the CDR3 is TGTGCCAGCAGCTTAGCCCGAGTTAACTATGGCTACACCTTC. Translation: CASSLARVNYGYTF.